This TCR beta chain was recovered during a study of CD8+ T cells in alopecia areata. Overall study context: Treated patients received oral tofacitinib, 5 to 10 mg twice daily. Study results and limitations: Lesional scalp, notably in alopecia totalis/universalis, had clonality above that of normal scalp. For baseline CD8+ expansion, any link to response stays uncertain with one nonresponder. In scalp and blood during tofacitinib, many expanded lesional clones persisted.

Notes on this clone: The antigen is not known.

Trimming pared 2 bases from V and 4 bases from J, leaving 6 bases between. The CDR3 is made up of 13 amino acids. From germline, CDR1 is LGHNA and CDR2 YNFKEQ. Described treatment: oral pan-JAK inhibitor, 5-10 mg twice daily. Following RNA extraction, reverse transcription yielded cDNA that acted as the sequencing template. Here immunoSEQ multiplex PCR was the method, and the copy in TCRdb shows in-frame clones only, minus some. The sample holds 200,000 to 250,000 clones; more than 30% are singletons and the top ten take 0.48%. The sample here was CD4+ T cells sorted from blood, taken at approximately week 31, from a patient treated with tofacitinib. The sequence was collected from a human donor with alopecia areata. The chain carries TRBV4-2 and TRBJ1-5; D not resolved. CDR3 DNA: TGTGCCAGCAGCCAATCGGAGAATCAGCCCCAGCATTTT. Its translation is CASSQSENQPQHF.